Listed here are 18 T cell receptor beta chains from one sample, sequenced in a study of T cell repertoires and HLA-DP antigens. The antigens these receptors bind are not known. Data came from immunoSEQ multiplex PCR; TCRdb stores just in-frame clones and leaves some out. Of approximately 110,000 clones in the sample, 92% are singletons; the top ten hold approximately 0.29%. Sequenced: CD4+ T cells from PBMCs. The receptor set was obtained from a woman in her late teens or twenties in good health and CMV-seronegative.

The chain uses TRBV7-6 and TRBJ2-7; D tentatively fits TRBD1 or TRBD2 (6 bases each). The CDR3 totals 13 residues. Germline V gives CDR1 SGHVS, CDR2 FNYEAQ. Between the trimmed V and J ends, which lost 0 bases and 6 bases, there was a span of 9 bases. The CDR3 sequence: CASSLARGLEQYF. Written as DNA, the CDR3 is TGTGCCAGCAGCTTAGCCAGGGGACTCGAGCAGTACTTC.

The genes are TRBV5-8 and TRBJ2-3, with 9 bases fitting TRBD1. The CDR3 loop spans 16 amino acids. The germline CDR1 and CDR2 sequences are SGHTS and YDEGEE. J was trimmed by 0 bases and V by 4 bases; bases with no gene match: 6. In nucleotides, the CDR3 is TGTGCCAGCAGCAAAGGGACAGGGATTAGCACAGATACGCAGTATTTT. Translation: CASSKGTGISTDTQYF.

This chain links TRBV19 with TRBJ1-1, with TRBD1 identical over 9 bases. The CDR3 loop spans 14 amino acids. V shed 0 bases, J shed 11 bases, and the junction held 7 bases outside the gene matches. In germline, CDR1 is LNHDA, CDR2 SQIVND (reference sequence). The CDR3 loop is CASSIDWTGARAFF. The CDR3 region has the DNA TGTGCCAGTAGTATAGACTGGACAGGGGCTCGGGCTTTCTTT.

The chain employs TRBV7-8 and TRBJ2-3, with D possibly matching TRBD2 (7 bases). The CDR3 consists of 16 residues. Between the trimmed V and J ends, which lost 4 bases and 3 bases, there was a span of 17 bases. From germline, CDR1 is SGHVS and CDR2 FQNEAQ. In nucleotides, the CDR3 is TGTGCCAGCAGCTCCAGGGGAGGGTTGGGAACAGATACGCAGTATTTT. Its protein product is CASSSRGGLGTDTQYF.

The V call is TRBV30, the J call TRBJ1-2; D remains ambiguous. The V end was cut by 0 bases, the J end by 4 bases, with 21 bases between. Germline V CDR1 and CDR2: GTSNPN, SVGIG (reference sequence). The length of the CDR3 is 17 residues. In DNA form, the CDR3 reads TGTGCCTGGAGTGTAGATTCTCTTTCAGGAGCTCTCTATGGCTACACCTTC. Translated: CAWSVDSLSGALYGYTF.

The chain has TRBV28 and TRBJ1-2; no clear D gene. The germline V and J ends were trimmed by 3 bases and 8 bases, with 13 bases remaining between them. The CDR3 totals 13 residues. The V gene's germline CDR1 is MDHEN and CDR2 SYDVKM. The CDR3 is CASSFRPLGGYTF. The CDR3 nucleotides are TGTGCCAGCAGTTTCAGGCCCCTGGGAGGCTACACCTTC.

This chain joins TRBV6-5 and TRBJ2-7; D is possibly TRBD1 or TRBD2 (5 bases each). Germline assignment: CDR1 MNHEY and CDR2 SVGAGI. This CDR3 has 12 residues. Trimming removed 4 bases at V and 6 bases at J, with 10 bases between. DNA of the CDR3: TGTGCCAGCAGTTCCCCGGGGCTCGAGCAGTACTTC. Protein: CASSSPGLEQYF.

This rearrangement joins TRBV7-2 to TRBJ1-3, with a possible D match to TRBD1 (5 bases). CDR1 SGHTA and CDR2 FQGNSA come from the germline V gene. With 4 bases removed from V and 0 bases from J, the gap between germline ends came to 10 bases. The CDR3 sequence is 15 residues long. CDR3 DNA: TGTGCCAGCAGCTGGGGCTCGACCTCTGGAAACACCATATATTTT. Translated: CASSWGSTSGNTIYF.

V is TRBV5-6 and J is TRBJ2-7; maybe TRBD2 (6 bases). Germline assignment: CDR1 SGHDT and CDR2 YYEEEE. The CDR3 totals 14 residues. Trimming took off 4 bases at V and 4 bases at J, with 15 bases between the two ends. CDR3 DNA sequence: TGTGCCAGCAGCCGACGGGCGGGATTGTACGAGCAGTACTTC. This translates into CASSRRAGLYEQYF.

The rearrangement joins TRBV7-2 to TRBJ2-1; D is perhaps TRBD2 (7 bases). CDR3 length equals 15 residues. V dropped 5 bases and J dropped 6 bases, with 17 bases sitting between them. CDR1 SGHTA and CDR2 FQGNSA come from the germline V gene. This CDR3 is CASSRQAGVRNEQFF. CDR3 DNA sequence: TGTGCCAGCAGCCGACAGGCGGGAGTACGCAATGAGCAGTTCTTC.

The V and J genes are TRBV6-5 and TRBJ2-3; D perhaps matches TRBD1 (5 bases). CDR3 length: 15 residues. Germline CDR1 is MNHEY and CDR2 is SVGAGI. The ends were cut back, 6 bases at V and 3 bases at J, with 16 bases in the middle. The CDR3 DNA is TGTGCCAGCAGCCCACAGGCCAGGCGGACAGATACGCAGTATTTT. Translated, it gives CASSPQARRTDTQYF.

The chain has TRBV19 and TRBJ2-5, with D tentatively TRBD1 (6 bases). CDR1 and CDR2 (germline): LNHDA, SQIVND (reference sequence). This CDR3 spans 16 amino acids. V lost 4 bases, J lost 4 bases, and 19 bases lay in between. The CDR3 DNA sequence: TGTGCCAGTAGTAGAGACAGGCTCGGGAATGGAGAGACCCAGTACTTC. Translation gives CASSRDRLGNGETQYF.

The CDR3 sequence is CASSASRRYSNQPQHF. CDR3 nucleotides: TGTGCCAGCAGTGCATCACGACGGTATAGCAATCAGCCCCAGCATTTT. V and J are TRBV25-1 and TRBJ1-5; no clear D gene. Trimming cost V 4 bases and J 0 bases, with 13 bases left between them. The CDR3 is 16 residues long. Per germline, CDR1 MGHDK and CDR2 SYGVNS.

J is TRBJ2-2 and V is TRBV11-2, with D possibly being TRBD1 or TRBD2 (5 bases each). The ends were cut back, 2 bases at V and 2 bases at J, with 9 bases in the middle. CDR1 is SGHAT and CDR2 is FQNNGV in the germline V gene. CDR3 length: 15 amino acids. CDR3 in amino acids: CASSLLGANTGELFF. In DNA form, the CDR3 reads TGTGCCAGCAGCTTACTCGGGGCTAACACCGGGGAGCTGTTTTTT. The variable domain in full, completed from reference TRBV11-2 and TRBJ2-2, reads EAGVAQSPRYKIIEKRQSVAFWCNPISGHATLYWYQQILGQGPKLLIQFQNNGVVDDSQLPKDRFSAERLKGVDSTLKIQPAKLEDSAVYLCASSLLGANTGELFFGEGSRLTVL.

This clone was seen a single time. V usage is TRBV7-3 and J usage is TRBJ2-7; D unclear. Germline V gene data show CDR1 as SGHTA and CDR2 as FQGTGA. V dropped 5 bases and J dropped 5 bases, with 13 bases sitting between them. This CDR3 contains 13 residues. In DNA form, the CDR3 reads TGTGCCAGCAGCGTGACCAGAGGCCACGAGCAGTACGTC. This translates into CASSVTRGHEQYV.

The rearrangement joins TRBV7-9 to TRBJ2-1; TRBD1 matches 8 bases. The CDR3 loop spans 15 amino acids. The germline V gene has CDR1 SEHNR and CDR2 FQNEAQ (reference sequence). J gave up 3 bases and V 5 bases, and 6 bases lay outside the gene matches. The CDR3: CASSAGQGNYNEQFF. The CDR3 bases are TGTGCCAGCAGCGCTGGACAGGGAAACTACAATGAGCAGTTCTTC. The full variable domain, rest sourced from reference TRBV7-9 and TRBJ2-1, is DTGVSQNPRHKITKRGQNVTFRCDPISEHNRLYWYRQTLGQGPEFLTYFQNEAQLEKSRLLSDRFSAERPKGSFSTLEIQRTEQGDSAMYLCASSAGQGNYNEQFFGPGTRLTVL.

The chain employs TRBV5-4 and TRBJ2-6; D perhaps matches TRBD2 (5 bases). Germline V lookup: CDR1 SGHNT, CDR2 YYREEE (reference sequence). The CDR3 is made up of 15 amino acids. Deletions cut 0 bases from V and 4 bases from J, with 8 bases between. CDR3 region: CASSLGGSGANVLTF. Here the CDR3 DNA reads TGTGCCAGCAGCTTGGGAGGGTCCGGGGCCAACGTCCTGACTTTC.

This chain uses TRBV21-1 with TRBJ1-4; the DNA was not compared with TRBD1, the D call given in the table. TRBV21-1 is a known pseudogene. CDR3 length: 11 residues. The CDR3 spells CASRIHEKLFF. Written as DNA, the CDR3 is TGTGCCAGCAGAATACACGAAAAACTGTTTTTT.